This T cell receptor (beta chain) was retrieved from a study of T-cell reconstitution after alpha-beta-depleted transplantation in children (dated by TCRdb to about 2016). About the full investigation: Using TCR repertoire profiling, the study quantitatively followed how T-cell immune reconstitution unfolded in children after TCRalphabeta/CD19-depleted allogeneic hematopoietic cell transplantation.

As encoded in the germline V gene, CDR1 is LGHNA while CDR2 is YNFKEQ. Taken from cysteine to phenylalanine, the CDR3 has 14 residues. The read is trimmed to its CDR3 DNA, 42 bases read in frame from base 1. Deletion took 2 bases off V and 0 bases off J, with a span of 4 bases between the germline ends. The library came from PCR. The sequencer listed for this sample is Illumina HiSeq 2500. TCR library preparation used molecular barcoding, with unique molecular identifiers applied to normalize quantification of the TCRbeta repertoire. Using fastp at Q25 and MiXCR, TCRdb reprocessed the public reads and kept productive beta chains. CDR3 protein duplicates are merged, each entry listing the most common genes and DNA. This sample is represented by 330,000 or so distinct CDR3 sequences; about 9.3% of them were singletons. Less than 2.5% of the sample is taken by the ten largest. Points on this clonotype: Its binding antigen is unknown. Base qualities are not provided; no much larger clone lies one nucleotide away.

The rearrangement combines TRBV4-2 with TRBJ2-2; no D gene can be assigned with confidence. This specimen was PBMCs from the stem cell graft donor, taken from the stem cell graft. The clonotype originates from a human donor who donated a stem cell graft to a child with acute lymphoblastic leukemia. The CDR3 corresponds to CASSQLTNTGELFF. The DNA is as follows: TGTGCCAGCAGCCAATTGACGAACACCGGGGAGCTGTTTTTT.